Below, 18 T cell receptor beta chains from the same sample are listed, as sequenced in a study of beta chain features in type 1 diabetes. Study-level findings and limits: Within each of all four CD4+ subsets, Type 1 diabetes patients had TCRB CDR3s that were moderately but significantly shorter.

These receptors have no known antigen. Sequenced material consisted of expressed TCRB transcripts (all of the isolated RNA was reverse transcribed). The method was immunoSEQ multiplex PCR; TCRdb's version includes in-frame clones alone and lacks a portion of them. The sample has 550,000 to 850,000 clones; over 10% are singletons. The sequenced sample was naive CD4+ T cells from blood. These receptors were collected from a man aged 18 to 30 with type 1 diabetes.

With regard to this clone: This CDR3 is also generated by other DNA sequences in the sample. V and J are TRBV10-3 and TRBJ1-2; D uncertain. Germline CDR1 reads ENHRY; CDR2 reads SYGVKD. This CDR3 has 12 residues. The ends were cut back, 4 bases at V and 0 bases at J, with 3 bases in the middle. The CDR3 loop reads CAISGPNYGYTF. DNA of the CDR3: TGTGCCATCAGTGGGCCTAACTATGGCTACACCTTC.

The CDR3 region has the DNA TGTGCCAGCAAGTGGGACAGTCTATACAATGAGCAGTTCTTC. Translated, it gives CASKWDSLYNEQFF. The chain links TRBV6-5 to TRBJ2-1, with 7 bases lining up with TRBD1. Unmatched junction bases numbered 7, after V lost 7 bases and J lost 4 bases. CDR1 is MNHEY, CDR2 SVGAGI, per germline. This CDR3 is built from 14 residues.

This clone was seen a few times. The chain recombines TRBV25-1 with TRBJ2-6; D uncertain. V lost 5 bases to trimming and J lost 1 base, with 12 bases between them. In germline, CDR1 is MGHDK, CDR2 SYGVNS. The CDR3 sequence is 16 residues long. CDR3 loop: CASSPPAVSGANVLTF. CDR3 in DNA: TGTGCCAGCAGTCCCCCGGCCGTGTCTGGGGCCAACGTCCTGACTTTC.

Turning to this clone: Other DNA sequences in this sample translate to the same CDR3. The chain has TRBV14 and TRBJ1-2; D is unresolved. V shed 3 bases and J shed 4 bases, with 3 bases lying between them. This CDR3 contains 11 residues. Germline-derived CDR1 and CDR2 are SGHDN and FVKESK. In DNA form, the CDR3 reads TGTGCCAGCAGCCAGGGCTATGGCTACACCTTC. It yields the protein CASSQGYGYTF.

In the case of this clone: In the same sample, other DNA sequences code for this CDR3. The V gene is TRBV5-1, the J gene TRBJ2-7; no clear D. The CDR3 contains 13 residues. Germline CDR1 is SGHRS and CDR2 is YFSETQ. V lost 0 bases, J lost 3 bases, and 7 bases lay in between. The CDR3 sequence is CASSLGGLYEQYF. CDR3 nucleotide sequence: TGCGCCAGCAGCTTGGGAGGCCTCTACGAGCAGTACTTC.

This clone was picked up a small number of times. The same CDR3 arises from other DNA sequences in this sample as well. The chain uses TRBV5-1 and TRBJ2-3, with D possibly being TRBD2 (5 bases). The CDR3 sequence is 14 residues long. Germline CDR1 is SGHRS and CDR2 is YFSETQ. Trimming left V 2 bases short and J 5 bases short, with 12 bases between. The CDR3 DNA reads TGCGCCAGCAGCTTCCGACCAGAGGGAGATACGCAGTATTTT. This encodes CASSFRPEGDTQYF. Complete variable domain (other parts from reference TRBV5-1 and TRBJ2-3): KAGVTQTPRYLIKTRGQQVTLSCSPISGHRSVSWYQQTPGQGLQFLFEYFSETQRNKGNFPGRFSGRQFSNSRSEMNVSTLELGDSALYLCASSFRPEGDTQYFGPGTRLTVL.

This chain joins TRBV5-6 and TRBJ2-7; perhaps TRBD2 as D (6 bases). Germline V gene lookup returns CDR1 SGHDT and CDR2 YYEEEE. The CDR3 extends over 14 amino acids. The ends were cut back, 4 bases at V and 0 bases at J, with 11 bases in the middle. The CDR3 loop is CASSPGGVSYEQYF. The CDR3 coding sequence is TGTGCCAGCAGCCCTGGCGGGGTCTCCTACGAGCAGTACTTC.

This clone was seen more than once but under ten times. The chain is built from TRBV9 and TRBJ2-5; tentative D call: TRBD1 (6 bases). The CDR3 is made up of 14 amino acids. V was trimmed by 3 bases and J by 5 bases, leaving 14 bases between them. Germline CDR1 reads SGDLS; CDR2 reads YYNGEE. CDR3 protein: CASSGPPRGETQYF. The CDR3 DNA is TGTGCCAGCAGCGGCCCCCCGAGGGGGGAGACCCAGTACTTC.

The chain has TRBV13 and TRBJ1-6; maybe TRBD1 (5 bases). The CDR3 covers 15 residues. V was clipped by 3 bases and J by 0 bases, with 6 bases between them. Germline V gene data show CDR1 as PRHDT and CDR2 as FYEKMQ (reference sequence). This chain's CDR3 is CASSFDSSYNSPLHF. The DNA of the CDR3 is TGTGCCAGCAGCTTTGACAGCTCCTATAATTCACCCCTCCACTTT.

The gene calls are TRBV15 and TRBJ1-4; D uncertain. Germline V lookup: CDR1 LNHNV, CDR2 YYDKDF (reference sequence). Trimming took 1 base from V and 6 from J, leaving 6 bases between them. This CDR3 region has 13 residues. The CDR3 loop reads CATSRGPDEKLFF. In DNA, the CDR3 is TGTGCCACCAGCAGAGGACCGGATGAAAAACTGTTTTTT.

The V and J genes are TRBV5-1 and TRBJ2-3; D ambiguous. CDR1 SGHRS and CDR2 YFSETQ come from the germline V gene. The CDR3 length is 12 residues. The ends were cut back, 2 bases at V and 5 bases at J, with 6 bases in the middle. The CDR3 spells CASSLFRDTQYF. The CDR3 DNA reads TGCGCCAGCAGCTTATTTAGAGATACGCAGTATTTT.

The J gene is TRBJ2-3, the V gene TRBV5-1; D is undetermined. CDR1 is SGHRS and CDR2 is YFSETQ in the germline V gene. The CDR3 sequence is 14 residues long. Trimming removed 0 bases from V and 2 bases from J, with 7 bases in between. The CDR3 sequence is CASSLATTTDTQYF. In DNA, the CDR3 is TGCGCCAGCAGCTTGGCTACCACCACAGATACGCAGTATTTT.

This chain connects TRBV28 to TRBJ2-1; TRBD2 aligns across 8 bases. The CDR3 totals 15 residues. The J segment lost 8 bases and the V segment lost 7 bases, leaving 13 bases of the junction unmatched. Germline V gene data show CDR1 as MDHEN and CDR2 as SYDVKM. This chain's CDR3 is CASNPPAGGTDEQFF. The CDR3 nucleotides are TGTGCCAGCAACCCCCCGGCGGGGGGTACGGATGAGCAGTTCTTC.

The V and J genes are TRBV11-3 and TRBJ2-3; TRBD1 aligns across 9 bases. The length of the CDR3 is 15 residues. CDR1 is SGHNT and CDR2 is YENEEA in the germline V gene. The ends lost 5 bases at V and 4 bases at J; junction bases unmatched: 7. Here the CDR3 reads CASSLGQGVADTQYF. In DNA form, the CDR3 reads TGTGCCAGCAGCCTGGGACAGGGAGTAGCAGATACGCAGTATTTT.

This clone was detected only a few times. The chain joins TRBV19 to TRBJ1-5, with 8 positions matching TRBD1. J lost 6 bases, V lost 9 bases, and 7 bases had no gene match. CDR3 length: 13 amino acids. Germline V gene data show CDR1 as LNHDA and CDR2 as SQIVND (reference sequence). CDR3 coding DNA: TGTGCCAGCGGACAGGGTTGGGCTCAGCCCCAGCATTTT. As protein: CASGQGWAQPQHF.

Only a few counts were recorded for this clone. The gene calls are TRBV4-1 and TRBJ2-7; 8 nucleotides line up with TRBD1. Germline trimming cut 2 bases from V and 6 bases from J; bases unmatched to any gene: 9. CDR3 length: 15 amino acids. Germline V gene lookup returns CDR1 MGHRA and CDR2 YSYEKL. CDR3: CASSQNRDRIREQYF. DNA for the CDR3: TGCGCCAGCAGCCAAAACCGGGACAGGATCCGCGAGCAGTACTTC.

As regards this clone: Other nucleotide sequences in the sample specify the same CDR3. V and J are TRBV7-9 and TRBJ2-7, with unresolved D. Germline assignment: CDR1 SEHNR and CDR2 FQNEAQ (reference sequence). V lost 0 bases and J lost 2, with 2 bases in between. The CDR3 is made up of 12 amino acids. The chain's CDR3 is CASSLATYEQYF. The DNA of the CDR3 is TGTGCCAGCAGCTTAGCGACCTACGAGCAGTACTTC.

This clone was observed a handful of times. CDR3 amino acids: CASRQGSGETQYF. As DNA, the CDR3 is TGTGCCAGTCGTCAGGGATCTGGGGAGACCCAGTACTTC. The chain couples TRBV19 to TRBJ2-5, with D possibly matching TRBD1 (5 bases). Per germline, CDR1 LNHDA and CDR2 SQIVND (reference sequence). V was trimmed by 8 bases and J by 5 bases, leaving 15 bases between them. CDR3 size: 13 residues.